The clone carrying this T cell receptor beta chain was seen once. Its specificity is not known. Deletions cut 5 bases from V and 1 base from J, with 14 bases between. Germline V lookup: CDR1 SEHNR, CDR2 FQNEAQ (reference sequence). The CDR3 covers 15 residues. This entry is derived from a study of vaccination effects on CD4 cells after COVID-19. Sequencing used immunoSEQ multiplex PCR; TCRdb keeps in-frame clones, though not all of them. The sample yields 40,000 to 50,000 clones, around 80% seen once. Viral peptide pools were used in the ViraFEST assay to expand antigen-specific CD4+ T cells, and sequencing came afterward. With nine to eleven days of culture completed, CD4+ T cells were isolated. Participants received two doses of either the BNT162b2 or mRNA-1273 vaccine. All vaccine recipients tested negative for nucleocapsid antibodies and had never contracted SARS-CoV-2 infection.

Sequencing was performed on CD4+ T cells from PBMCs cultured with HCoV-OC43 spike peptides, taken after COVID-19 vaccination. Specified subset: HCoV-OC43 spike overlapping peptide pool stimulation. This chain links TRBV7-9 with TRBJ1-1, with D unresolved. The source of this sequence is a human donor who received a COVID-19 vaccine. CDR3 DNA sequence: TGTGCCAGCAGCCAGAGTCCACCAGAGAACACTGAAGCTTTCTTT. Protein product: CASSQSPPENTEAFF. Using reference TRBV7-9 and TRBJ1-1 for the parts outside the CDR3, the full variable domain is DTGVSQNPRHKITKRGQNVTFRCDPISEHNRLYWYRQTLGQGPEFLTYFQNEAQLEKSRLLSDRFSAERPKGSFSTLEIQRTEQGDSAMYLCASSQSPPENTEAFFGQGTRLTVV.